This T cell receptor beta chain was obtained from a study of blood T cell repertoires in COVID-19. CDR3 size: 20 residues. Trimming cost V 4 bases and J 0 bases; bases outside gene matches: 13. Germline V gene sequence: CDR1 KGHDR, CDR2 SFDVKD. Original methodology: Amplification with reference gene primers provided the estimates of nucleated cell counts. Only in-frame clones appear in the TCRdb table, and some are missing; sequencing was by immunoSEQ multiplex PCR. Clonal size and the V and J genes are those of that table, whereas D and trimming came from the DNA. The sample has about 320,000 clones; roughly 83% are singletons.

V is TRBV24-1 and J is TRBJ2-1; 11 positions match TRBD2. The TCR sequence derives from a woman between 45 and 60 years old with acute or convalescent COVID-19. The specimen sequenced was peripheral blood. Here the CDR3 reads CATSDSLAGGRIISYNEQFF. The CDR3, as DNA: TGTGCCACCAGTGACAGCCTAGCGGGAGGTCGAATAATCTCCTACAATGAGCAGTTCTTC.